These 20 T cell receptor beta chains were sequenced from one sample in a study of T-cell reconstitution after alpha-beta-depleted transplantation in children. Unique molecular identifiers were incorporated into the prepared TCRbeta library. TCRdb used MiXCR to reprocess the PCR reads, holding one entry per CDR3 protein. The table lists about 500,000 distinct CDR3 sequences, roughly 11% of them singletons. The sample in question was PBMCs, mostly from graft donor cells, obtained 180 days after TCRalphabeta/CD19-depleted stem cell transplant. The receptors were sampled from a female patient aged 2-10 years who had a stem cell transplant for aplastic anemia, so the T cells may come from the graft donor.

In its sample, this clonotype was seen a few times. As DNA, the CDR3 is TGTGCCAGCAGCCAAGATTGGACAGGGTTTTCACCCCTCCACTTT. The encoded protein is CASSQDWTGFSPLHF. The chain has TRBV3-1 and TRBJ1-6; 8 bases match TRBD1. CDR1 is LGHDT, CDR2 YNNKEL, per germline (reference sequence). After removal of 0 bases from V and 9 bases from J, the junction contained 4 bases not matched to a gene. This CDR3 spans 15 amino acids.

The chain combines TRBV9 with TRBJ1-2; D gene ambiguous. The CDR3 runs 14 residues. Germline V gene data show CDR1 as SGDLS and CDR2 as YYNGEE. Deletions cut 1 base from V and 0 bases from J, with 7 bases between. CDR3 nucleotide sequence: TGTGCCAGCAGCGTAATCAGTTCTAACTATGGCTACACCTTC. This sequence encodes CASSVISSNYGYTF.

This clonotype came up a few times. This chain joins TRBV7-2 and TRBJ2-5, with D possibly being TRBD2 (5 bases). Germline values: CDR1 SGHTA, CDR2 FQGNSA. Trimming pared 1 base from V and 5 bases from J, leaving 8 bases between. This CDR3 region has 13 residues. The CDR3 protein is CASSLETGETQYF. Here the CDR3 DNA reads TGTGCCAGCAGCTTAGAGACGGGGGAGACCCAGTACTTC. Complete variable domain (other parts from reference TRBV7-2 and TRBJ2-5): GAGVSQSPSNKVTEKGKDVELRCDPISGHTALYWYRQSLGQGLEFLIYFQGNSAPDKSGLPSDRFSAERTGGSVSTLTIQRTQQEDSAVYLCASSLETGETQYFGPGTRLLVL.

This chain uses TRBV27 with TRBJ2-1; 12 bases are a match to TRBD2. From germline, CDR1 is MNHEY and CDR2 SMNVEV (reference sequence). The length of the CDR3 is 19 residues. Unmatched junction bases numbered 17, after V lost 4 bases and J lost 7 bases. The DNA of the CDR3 is TGTGCCAGCAGTTCCTACTCCAAAAGACTAGCGGGAGAGGGAAATGAGCAGTTCTTC. It yields the protein CASSSYSKRLAGEGNEQFF.

This clonotype has a count of ten or more. The genes are TRBV12-3 or TRBV12-4 and TRBJ2-5, with a weak D call TRBD2 (6 bases). The V end lost 6 bases, the J end lost 1 base, and 15 bases lay between the germline ends. CDR3 length: 15 amino acids. The DNA for the CDR3 is TGTGCCAGCAGCCTTCGGGGGAGCGGCCAAGAGACCCAGTACTTC. Its protein product is CASSLRGSGQETQYF.

This clonotype has a count of ten or more. This sequence joins TRBV29-1 and TRBJ1-1; the D gene is possibly TRBD1 (5 bases). Germline V gives CDR1 SQVTM, CDR2 ANQGSEA. The CDR3 length is 13 residues. Trimming cost V 4 bases and J 3 bases, with 12 bases left between them. CDR3 residues: CSVARLGDTEAFF. The CDR3 DNA sequence: TGCAGCGTTGCCAGGTTGGGGGACACTGAAGCTTTCTTT. Combining the CDR3 with reference TRBV29-1 and TRBJ1-1 gives the whole variable domain SAVISQKPSRDICQRGTSLTIQCQVDSQVTMMFWYRQQPGQSLTLIATANQGSEATYESGFVIDKFPISRPNLTFSTLTVSNMSPEDSSIYLCSVARLGDTEAFFGQGTRLTVV.

The sample holds a few counts of this clonotype. The genes are TRBV9 and TRBJ2-1, with TRBD2 identical over 8 bases. Unmatched junction bases numbered 7, after V lost 4 bases and J lost 1 base. This CDR3 has 16 residues. Looked up from germline, CDR1 is SGDLS and CDR2 is YYNGEE. CDR3 coding DNA: TGTGCCAGCAGCCCTCGGACTAGCTTTTCCTACAATGAGCAGTTCTTC. Its translation is CASSPRTSFSYNEQFF.

This clonotype was seen a few times. The chain employs TRBV6-2 or TRBV6-3 and TRBJ2-6, with D tentatively TRBD1 (5 bases). This CDR3 comprises 17 residues. From germline, CDR1 is MNHEY and CDR2 SVGEGT. Trimming stripped 9 bases from V and 0 bases from J, with 18 bases between. In DNA form, the CDR3 reads TGTGCCAGGACCAGAGACAGACCTAACTCTGGGGCCAACGTCCTGACTTTC. Protein: CARTRDRPNSGANVLTF.

The genes are TRBV11-2 and TRBJ1-1, with 7 nucleotides matching TRBD1. The germline gives CDR1 SGHAT, CDR2 FQNNGV. The CDR3 is 15 residues long. Trimming cost V 5 bases and J 3 bases; bases outside gene matches: 9. The DNA of the CDR3 is TGTGCCAGCAGCAAACGGAGAACAGGGGACACTGAAGCTTTCTTT. This gives the protein CASSKRRTGDTEAFF. Filled out from reference TRBV11-2 and TRBJ1-1, the complete variable domain reads EAGVAQSPRYKIIEKRQSVAFWCNPISGHATLYWYQQILGQGPKLLIQFQNNGVVDDSQLPKDRFSAERLKGVDSTLKIQPAKLEDSAVYLCASSKRRTGDTEAFFGQGTRLTVV.

There are a few counts of this clonotype. The chain is built from TRBV20-1 and TRBJ1-5; D is perhaps TRBD1 (5 bases). Trimming removed 4 bases at V and 9 bases at J, with 13 bases between. Germline values: CDR1 DFQATT, CDR2 SNEGSKA (reference sequence). This CDR3 has 12 residues. Here the CDR3 DNA reads TGCAGTGCTACCCCCGGACAACGGCCCCAGCATTTT. It is translated as CSATPGQRPQHF.

The rearrangement joins TRBV12-3 or TRBV12-4 to TRBJ1-2; 7 positions agree with TRBD1. J was trimmed by 2 bases and V by 5 bases; bases with no gene match: 11. CDR3 length equals 16 residues. The CDR3 here is CASSQDRDPPNYGYTF. CDR3 in DNA: TGTGCCAGCAGTCAAGACAGGGACCCTCCAAACTATGGCTACACCTTC.

As for this clonotype: Germline and junction disagree at one end, which may indicate a read error. V usage is TRBV28 and J usage is TRBJ2-1; D could derive from TRBD1 or TRBD2 (6 bases each). Germline CDR1 MDHEN, CDR2 SYDVKM. CDR3 length equals 14 residues. The CDR3: CASSLRQDYNEQFF. For the CDR3, the DNA is TGTGCCAGCAGTTTGCGACAGGACTACAATGAGCAGTTCTTT.

This chain uses TRBV11-2 with TRBJ1-1, with a tentative D call TRBD1 (6 bases). The germline V gene encodes CDR1 SGHAT and CDR2 FQNNGV. V was shortened by 5 bases and J by 5 bases, with 12 bases between the two germline ends. This CDR3 has 13 amino acids. DNA for the CDR3: TGTGCCAGCAGCATACAGGGTCGGACTGAAGCTTTCTTT. This gives the protein CASSIQGRTEAFF.

This clonotype has just a few counts. This chain connects TRBV6-1 to TRBJ2-7, with a possible D match to TRBD1 (6 bases). Trimming took off 6 bases at V and 1 base at J, with 22 bases between the two ends. This CDR3 is built from 17 residues. CDR1 is MNHNS, CDR2 SASEGT, per germline. The CDR3 reads CASSPLTLRGRSYEQYF. CDR3 bases: TGTGCCAGCAGCCCACTCACCCTCAGGGGCCGGTCCTACGAGCAGTACTTC.

The chain employs TRBV7-8 and TRBJ2-1, with no clear D. In germline, CDR1 is SGHVS, CDR2 FQNEAQ. The CDR3 runs to 12 residues. Trimming took off 5 bases at V and 6 bases at J, with 8 bases between the two ends. CDR3 residues: CASSHLGNEQFF. In nucleotides, the CDR3 is TGTGCCAGCAGCCACCTGGGCAATGAGCAGTTCTTC. The full variable domain, its missing parts supplied by reference TRBV7-8 and TRBJ2-1, is GAGVSQSPRYKVAKRGQDVALRCDPISGHVSLFWYQQALGQGPEFLTYFQNEAQLDKSGLPSDRFFAERPEGSVSTLKIQRTQQEDSAVYLCASSHLGNEQFFGPGTRLTVL.

This clonotype occurred a few times. The J gene is TRBJ1-2, the V gene TRBV12-3 or TRBV12-4; 10 bases are shared with TRBD1. This CDR3 region has 15 residues. With 4 bases clipped from V and 4 bases from J, the junction kept 6 bases outside the gene matches. This CDR3 reads CASSSGQGILYGYTF. CDR3 coding DNA: TGTGCCAGCAGTTCGGGACAGGGGATCCTCTATGGCTACACCTTC.

This clonotype turned up a few times. The CDR3, as DNA: TGTGCCAGCAGTAGGACAGGGGGCTTCGGAGAGACCCAGTACTTC. Protein sequence: CASSRTGGFGETQYF. This chain joins TRBV25-1 and TRBJ2-5; 11 positions match TRBD1. This CDR3 has 15 amino acids. The ends lost 5 bases at V and 4 bases at J; junction bases unmatched: 6. Germline assignment: CDR1 MGHDK and CDR2 SYGVNS.

This clonotype has just a few counts. Here the CDR3 reads CATSPRGPRGRIFGDEQFF. The CDR3 DNA follows: TGTGCCACCAGCCCCCGCGGCCCCCGAGGGAGGATCTTCGGTGATGAGCAGTTCTTC. The chain recombines TRBV15 with TRBJ2-1, with D maybe TRBD2 (6 bases). The germline V gene encodes CDR1 LNHNV and CDR2 YYDKDF (reference sequence). Trimming removed 5 bases at V and 8 bases at J, with 31 bases between. The CDR3 is made up of 19 amino acids.

The chain joins TRBV3-1 to TRBJ2-1; TRBD2 aligns across 10 bases. The germline V gene encodes CDR1 LGHDT and CDR2 YNNKEL (reference sequence). The V gene end was trimmed by 8 bases and the J gene end by 5 bases; junction bases not matched to a gene: 9. The CDR3 sequence is 15 residues long. The CDR3 spells CASCPAGGLHNEQFF. The CDR3 DNA reads TGTGCCAGCTGCCCAGCGGGAGGGTTACACAATGAGCAGTTCTTC.

A few counts support this clonotype. CDR3: CASSPAGGPGELFF. CDR3 DNA: TGTGCCAGCAGTCCCGCAGGAGGACCCGGGGAGCTGTTTTTT. The chain carries TRBV27 and TRBJ2-2, with a weak D call TRBD2 (5 bases). The CDR3 sequence is 14 residues long. The V end was cut by 5 bases, the J end by 6 bases, with 13 bases between. From germline, CDR1 is MNHEY and CDR2 SMNVEV (reference sequence).